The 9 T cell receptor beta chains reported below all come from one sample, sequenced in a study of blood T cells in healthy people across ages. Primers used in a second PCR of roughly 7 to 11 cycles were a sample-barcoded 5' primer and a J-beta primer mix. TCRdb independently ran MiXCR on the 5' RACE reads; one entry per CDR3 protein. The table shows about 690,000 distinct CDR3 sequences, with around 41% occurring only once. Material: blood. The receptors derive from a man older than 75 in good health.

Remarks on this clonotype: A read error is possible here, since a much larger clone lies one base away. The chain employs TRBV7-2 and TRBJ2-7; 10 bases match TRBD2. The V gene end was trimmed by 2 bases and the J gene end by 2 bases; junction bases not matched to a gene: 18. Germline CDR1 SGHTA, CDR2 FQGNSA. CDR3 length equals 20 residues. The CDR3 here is CASSLRAASGSNLGPYEQYF. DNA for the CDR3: TGTGCCAGCAGCTTAAGGGCGGCTAGCGGGAGCAATTTGGGCCCCTACGAGCAGTACTTC. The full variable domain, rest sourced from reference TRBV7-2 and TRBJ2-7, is GAGVSQSPSNKVTEKGKDVELRCDPISGHTALYWYRQSLGQGLEFLIYFQGNSAPDKSGLPSDRFSAERTGGSVSTLTIQRTQQEDSAVYLCASSLRAASGSNLGPYEQYFGPGTRLTVT.

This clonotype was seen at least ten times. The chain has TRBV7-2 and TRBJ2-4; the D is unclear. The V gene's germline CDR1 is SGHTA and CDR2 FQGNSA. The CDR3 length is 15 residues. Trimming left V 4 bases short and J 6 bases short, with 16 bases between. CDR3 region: CASSYRGRYGNIQYF. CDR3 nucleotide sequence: TGTGCCAGCAGCTACCGCGGACGGTATGGAAACATTCAGTACTTC.

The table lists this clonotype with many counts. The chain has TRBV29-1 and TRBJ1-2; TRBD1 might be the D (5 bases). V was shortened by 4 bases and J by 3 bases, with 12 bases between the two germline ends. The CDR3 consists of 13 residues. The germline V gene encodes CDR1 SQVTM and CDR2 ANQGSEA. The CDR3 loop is CSVGDSGDYGYTF. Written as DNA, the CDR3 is TGCAGCGTTGGTGACAGCGGGGACTATGGCTACACCTTC. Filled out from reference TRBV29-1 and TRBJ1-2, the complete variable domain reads SAVISQKPSRDICQRGTSLTIQCQVDSQVTMMFWYRQQPGQSLTLIATANQGSEATYESGFVIDKFPISRPNLTFSTLTVSNMSPEDSSIYLCSVGDSGDYGYTFGSGTRLTVV.

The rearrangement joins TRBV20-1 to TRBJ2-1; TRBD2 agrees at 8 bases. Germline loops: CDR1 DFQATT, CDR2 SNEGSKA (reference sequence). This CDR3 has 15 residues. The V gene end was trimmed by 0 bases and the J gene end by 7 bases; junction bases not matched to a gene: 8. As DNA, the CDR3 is TGCAGTGCTAGAGATGCAGCGGGAGTTGGTAATGAGCAGTTCTTC. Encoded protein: CSARDAAGVGNEQFF.

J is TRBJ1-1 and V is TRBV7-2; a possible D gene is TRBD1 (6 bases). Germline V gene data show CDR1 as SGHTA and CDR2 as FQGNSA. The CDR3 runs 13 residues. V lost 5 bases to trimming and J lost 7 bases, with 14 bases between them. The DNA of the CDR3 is TGTGCCAGCAGCGTGGACAGAAGGGGTGAAGCTTTCTTT. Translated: CASSVDRRGEAFF.

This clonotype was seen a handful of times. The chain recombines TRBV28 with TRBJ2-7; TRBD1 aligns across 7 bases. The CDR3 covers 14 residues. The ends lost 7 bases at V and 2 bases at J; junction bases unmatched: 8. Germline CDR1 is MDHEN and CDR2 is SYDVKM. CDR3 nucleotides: TGTGCCAGCACCGGGACAGAGTTAACCTACGAGCAGTACTTC. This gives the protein CASTGTELTYEQYF.

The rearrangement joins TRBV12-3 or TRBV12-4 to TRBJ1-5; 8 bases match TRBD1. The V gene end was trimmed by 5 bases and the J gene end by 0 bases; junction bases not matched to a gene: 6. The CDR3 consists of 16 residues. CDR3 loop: CASSTTGGNSNQPQHF. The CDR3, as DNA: TGTGCCAGCAGTACTACAGGGGGAAATAGCAATCAGCCCCAGCATTTT.

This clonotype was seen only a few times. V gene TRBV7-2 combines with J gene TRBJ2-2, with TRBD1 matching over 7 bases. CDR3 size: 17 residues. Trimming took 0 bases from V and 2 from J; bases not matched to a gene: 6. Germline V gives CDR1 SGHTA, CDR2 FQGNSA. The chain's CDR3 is CASSLADRVDNTGELFF. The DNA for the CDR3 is TGTGCCAGCAGCTTAGCAGACAGGGTTGATAACACCGGGGAGCTGTTTTTT. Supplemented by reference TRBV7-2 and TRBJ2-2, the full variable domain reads GAGVSQSPSNKVTEKGKDVELRCDPISGHTALYWYRQSLGQGLEFLIYFQGNSAPDKSGLPSDRFSAERTGGSVSTLTIQRTQQEDSAVYLCASSLADRVDNTGELFFGEGSRLTVL.

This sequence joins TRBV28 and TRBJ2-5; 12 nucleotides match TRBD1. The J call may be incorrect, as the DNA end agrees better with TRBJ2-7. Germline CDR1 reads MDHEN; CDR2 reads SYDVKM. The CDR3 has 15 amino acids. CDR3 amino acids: CASSLWGTGGNEQYF. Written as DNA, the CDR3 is TGTGCCAGCAGTTTATGGGGGACAGGGGGCAACGAGCAGTACTTC.